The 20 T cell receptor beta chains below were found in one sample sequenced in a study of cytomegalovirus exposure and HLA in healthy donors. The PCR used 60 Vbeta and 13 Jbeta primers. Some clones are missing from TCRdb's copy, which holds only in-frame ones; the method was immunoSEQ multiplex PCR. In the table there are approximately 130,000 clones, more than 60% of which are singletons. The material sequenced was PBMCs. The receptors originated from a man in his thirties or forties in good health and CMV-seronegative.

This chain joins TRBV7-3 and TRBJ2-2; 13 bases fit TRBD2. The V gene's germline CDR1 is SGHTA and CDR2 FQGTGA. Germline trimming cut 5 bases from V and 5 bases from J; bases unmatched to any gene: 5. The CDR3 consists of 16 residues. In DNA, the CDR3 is TGTGCCAGCAGCCCAGGGACTAGCGGGGTGACCGGGGAGCTGTTTTTT. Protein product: CASSPGTSGVTGELFF. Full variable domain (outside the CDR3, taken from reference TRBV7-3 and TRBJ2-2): GAGVSQTPSNKVTEKGKYVELRCDPISGHTALYWYRQSLGQGPEFLIYFQGTGAADDSGLPNDRFFAVRPEGSVSTLKIQRTERGDSAVYLCASSPGTSGVTGELFFGEGSRLTVL.

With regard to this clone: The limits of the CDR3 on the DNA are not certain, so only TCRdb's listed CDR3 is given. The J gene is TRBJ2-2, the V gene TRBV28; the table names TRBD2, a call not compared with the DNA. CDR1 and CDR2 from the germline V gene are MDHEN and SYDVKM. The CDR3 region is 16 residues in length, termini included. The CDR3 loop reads CASSFGFAWGTGELVF.

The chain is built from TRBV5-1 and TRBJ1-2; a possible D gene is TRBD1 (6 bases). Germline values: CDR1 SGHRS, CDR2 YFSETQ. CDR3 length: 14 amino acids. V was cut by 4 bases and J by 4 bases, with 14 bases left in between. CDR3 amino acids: CASSENRDLYGYTF. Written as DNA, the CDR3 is TGCGCCAGCAGCGAAAACAGGGATCTCTATGGCTACACCTTC.

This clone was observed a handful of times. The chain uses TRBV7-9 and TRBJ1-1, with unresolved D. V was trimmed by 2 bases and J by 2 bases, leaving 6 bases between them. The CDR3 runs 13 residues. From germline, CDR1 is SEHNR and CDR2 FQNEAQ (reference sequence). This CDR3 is CASSLRENTEAFF. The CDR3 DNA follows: TGTGCCAGCAGCTTAAGAGAAAACACTGAAGCTTTCTTT.

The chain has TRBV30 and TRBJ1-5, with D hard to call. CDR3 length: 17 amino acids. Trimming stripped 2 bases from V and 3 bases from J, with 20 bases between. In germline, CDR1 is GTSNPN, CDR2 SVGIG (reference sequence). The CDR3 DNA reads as TGTGCCTGGAGTATCCGATCTTGGGCACTTGACAATCAGCCCCAGCATTTT. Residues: CAWSIRSWALDNQPQHF. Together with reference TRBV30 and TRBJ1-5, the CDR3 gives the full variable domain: SQTIHQWPATLVQPVGSPLSLECTVEGTSNPNLYWYRQAAGRGLQLLFYSVGIGQISSEVPQNLSASRPQDRQFILSSKKLLLSDSGFYLCAWSIRSWALDNQPQHFGDGTRLSIL.

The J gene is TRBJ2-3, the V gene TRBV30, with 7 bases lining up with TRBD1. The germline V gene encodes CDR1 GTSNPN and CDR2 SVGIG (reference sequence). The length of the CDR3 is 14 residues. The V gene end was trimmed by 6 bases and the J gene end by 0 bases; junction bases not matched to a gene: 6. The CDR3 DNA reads TGTGCCTGTCTCAGGGGGATGAGCACAGATACGCAGTATTTT. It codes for CACLRGMSTDTQYF.

DNA for the CDR3: TGTGCCAGCAGCGTATCCAGCGGGGGGGCCGGTGAGCAGTTCTTC. Its translation is CASSVSSGGAGEQFF. The chain is built from TRBV9 and TRBJ2-1; 10 bases map to TRBD2. Germline-derived CDR1 and CDR2 are SGDLS and YYNGEE. V lost 1 base, J lost 9 bases, and 7 bases stayed unmatched. This CDR3 region has 15 residues.

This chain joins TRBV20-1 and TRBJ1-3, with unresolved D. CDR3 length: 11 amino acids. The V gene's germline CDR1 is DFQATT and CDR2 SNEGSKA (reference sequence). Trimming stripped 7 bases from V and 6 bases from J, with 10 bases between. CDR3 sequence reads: CSVRLANTIYF. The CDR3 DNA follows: TGCAGTGTTCGTCTGGCAAACACCATATATTTT.

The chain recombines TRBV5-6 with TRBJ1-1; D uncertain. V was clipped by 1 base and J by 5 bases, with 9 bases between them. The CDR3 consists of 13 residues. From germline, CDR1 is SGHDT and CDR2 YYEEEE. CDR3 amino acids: CASSLKGGTEAFF. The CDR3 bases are TGTGCCAGCAGCTTGAAGGGAGGGACTGAAGCTTTCTTT.

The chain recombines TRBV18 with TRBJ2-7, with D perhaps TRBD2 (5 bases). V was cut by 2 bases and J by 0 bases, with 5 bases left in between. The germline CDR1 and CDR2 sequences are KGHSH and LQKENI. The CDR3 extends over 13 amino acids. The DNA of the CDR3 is TGTGCCAGCTCACCAACTAGCTCCTACGAGCAGTACTTC. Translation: CASSPTSSYEQYF.

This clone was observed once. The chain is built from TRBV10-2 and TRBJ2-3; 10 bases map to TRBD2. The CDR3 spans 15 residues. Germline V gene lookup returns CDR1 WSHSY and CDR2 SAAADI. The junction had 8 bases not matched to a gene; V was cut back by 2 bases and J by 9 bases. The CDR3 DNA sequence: TGCGCCAGCAGTGAGCCTAGCGGGGGCTCTTGGACGCAGTATTTT. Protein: CASSEPSGGSWTQYF.

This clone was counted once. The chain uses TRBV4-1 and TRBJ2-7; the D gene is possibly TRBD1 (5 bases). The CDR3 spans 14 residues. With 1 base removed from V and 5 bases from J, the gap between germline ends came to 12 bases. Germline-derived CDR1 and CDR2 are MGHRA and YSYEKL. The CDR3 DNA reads TGCGCCAGCAGCCAAGGGACAACCTACCACGAGCAGTACTTC. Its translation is CASSQGTTYHEQYF.

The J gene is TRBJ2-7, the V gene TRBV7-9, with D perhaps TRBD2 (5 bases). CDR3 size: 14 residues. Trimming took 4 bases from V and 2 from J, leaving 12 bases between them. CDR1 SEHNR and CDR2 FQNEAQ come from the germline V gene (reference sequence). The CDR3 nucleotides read TGTGCCAGCAGCTCCCGGACTCTAACCTACGAGCAGTACTTC. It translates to CASSSRTLTYEQYF.

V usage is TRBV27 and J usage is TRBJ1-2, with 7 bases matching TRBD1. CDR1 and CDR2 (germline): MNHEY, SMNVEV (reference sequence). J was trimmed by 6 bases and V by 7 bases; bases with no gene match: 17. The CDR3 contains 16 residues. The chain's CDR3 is CASTLLGTDREDGYTF. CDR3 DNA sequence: TGTGCCAGCACTCTTTTAGGGACCGACAGGGAAGATGGCTACACCTTC.

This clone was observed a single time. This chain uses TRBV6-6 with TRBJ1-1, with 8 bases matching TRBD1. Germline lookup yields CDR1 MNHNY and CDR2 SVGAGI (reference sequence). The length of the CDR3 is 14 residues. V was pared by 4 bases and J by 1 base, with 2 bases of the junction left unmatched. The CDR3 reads CASSSGTGNTEAFF. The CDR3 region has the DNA TGTGCCAGCAGTTCCGGGACAGGGAACACTGAAGCTTTCTTT.

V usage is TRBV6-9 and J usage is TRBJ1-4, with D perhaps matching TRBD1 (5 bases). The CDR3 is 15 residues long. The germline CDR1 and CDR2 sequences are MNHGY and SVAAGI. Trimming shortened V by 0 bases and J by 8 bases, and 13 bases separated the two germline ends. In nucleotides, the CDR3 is TGTGCCAGCAGTTATTCGCGCAGGGATGAAGAAAAACTGTTTTTT. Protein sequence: CASSYSRRDEEKLFF.

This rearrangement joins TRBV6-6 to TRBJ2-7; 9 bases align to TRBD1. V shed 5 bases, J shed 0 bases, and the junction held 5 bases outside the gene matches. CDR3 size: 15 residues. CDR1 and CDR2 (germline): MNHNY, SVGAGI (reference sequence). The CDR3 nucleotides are TGTGCCAGCAGTGGCAGGGACAGGGACTCCTACGAGCAGTACTTC. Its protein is CASSGRDRDSYEQYF.

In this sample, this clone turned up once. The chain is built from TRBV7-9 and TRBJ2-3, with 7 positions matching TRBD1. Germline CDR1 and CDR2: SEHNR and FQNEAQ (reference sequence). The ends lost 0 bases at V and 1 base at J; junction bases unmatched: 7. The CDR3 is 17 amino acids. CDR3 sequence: CASSLALTGVGTDTQYF. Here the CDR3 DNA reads TGTGCCAGCAGCTTAGCGCTAACAGGGGTAGGCACAGATACGCAGTATTTT.

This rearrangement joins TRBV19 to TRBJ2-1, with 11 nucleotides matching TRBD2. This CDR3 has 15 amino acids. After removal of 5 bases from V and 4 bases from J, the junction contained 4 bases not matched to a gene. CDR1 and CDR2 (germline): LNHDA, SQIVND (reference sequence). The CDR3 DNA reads TGTGCCAGTAGTCTAGCGGGAGGTTTTTACAATGAGCAGTTCTTC. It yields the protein CASSLAGGFYNEQFF.

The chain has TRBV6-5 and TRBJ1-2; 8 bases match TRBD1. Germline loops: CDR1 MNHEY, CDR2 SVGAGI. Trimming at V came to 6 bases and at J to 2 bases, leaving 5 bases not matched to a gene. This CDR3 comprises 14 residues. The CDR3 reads CASRLRTGNYGYTF. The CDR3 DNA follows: TGTGCCAGCAGACTCCGGACAGGGAACTATGGCTACACCTTC.